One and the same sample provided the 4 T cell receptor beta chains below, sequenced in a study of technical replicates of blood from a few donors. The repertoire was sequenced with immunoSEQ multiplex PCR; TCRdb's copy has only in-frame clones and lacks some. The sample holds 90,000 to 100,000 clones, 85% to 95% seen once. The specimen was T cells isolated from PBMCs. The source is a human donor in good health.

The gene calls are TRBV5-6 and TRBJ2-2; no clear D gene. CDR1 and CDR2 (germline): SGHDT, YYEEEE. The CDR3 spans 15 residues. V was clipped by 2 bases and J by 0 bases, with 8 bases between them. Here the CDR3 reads CASSFIKSNTGELFF. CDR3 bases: TGTGCCAGCAGCTTTATTAAATCGAACACCGGGGAGCTGTTTTTT.

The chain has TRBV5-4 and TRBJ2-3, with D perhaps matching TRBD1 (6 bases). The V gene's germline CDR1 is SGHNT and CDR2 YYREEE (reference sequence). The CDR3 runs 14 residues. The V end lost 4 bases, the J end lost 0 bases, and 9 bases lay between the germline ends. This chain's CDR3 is CASSLGTSTDTQYF. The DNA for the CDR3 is TGTGCCAGCAGCCTAGGGACAAGCACAGATACGCAGTATTTT.

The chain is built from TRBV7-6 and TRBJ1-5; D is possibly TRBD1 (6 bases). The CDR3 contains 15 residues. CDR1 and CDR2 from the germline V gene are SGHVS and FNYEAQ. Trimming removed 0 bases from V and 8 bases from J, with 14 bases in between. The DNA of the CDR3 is TGTGCCAGCAGCTTAGCGCCGGCTGGGGGCAAGCCCCAGCATTTT. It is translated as CASSLAPAGGKPQHF.

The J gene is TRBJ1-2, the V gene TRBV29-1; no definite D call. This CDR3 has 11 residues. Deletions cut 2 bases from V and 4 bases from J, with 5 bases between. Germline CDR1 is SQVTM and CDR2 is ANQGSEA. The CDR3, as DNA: TGCAGCGTTGAAAGCTTCTATGGCTACACCTTC. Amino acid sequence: CSVESFYGYTF.